This is a list of T cell receptor beta chains from one sample in a study of shared clonotypes between healthy human individuals. Data came from immunoSEQ multiplex PCR; TCRdb stores just in-frame clones and leaves some out. In the table there are about 2.1 million clones, 90% to 95% of which are singletons. The sequencing sample was made of naive CD8+ T cells from PBMCs. Receptor source: a man aged 18 to 29 in good health. Some clones in this sample may be carry-over from other donors' samples. The CDR3 runs from the conserved cysteine through the conserved F or W. Fields, in order: CDR3 DNA, CDR3 protein, V gene, D gene, J gene, clone size. D genes are given only for firm matches. Expanded clones get a size class; other rows say once, few or many, or leave the size out.

CDR3 DNA: TGTGCCAGCAGCCCCGAGTGGCTAGCGGGAGGGTACACAGATACGCAGTATTTT
CDR3 protein: CASSPEWLAGGYTDTQYF
V gene: TRBV7-2
D gene: TRBD2
J gene: TRBJ2-3
clone size: NA

CDR3 DNA: TGTGCCAGCAGCTCAGACGTTGGGTGGGAGGAATCGCAAGAGACCCAGTACTTC
CDR3 protein: CASSSDVGWEESQETQYF
V gene: TRBV11-1
D gene: NA
J gene: TRBJ2-5
clone size: NA

CDR3 DNA: TGTGCCAGCAGTTTTTTTGGACTAGCGACCTACGAGCAGTACTTC
CDR3 protein: CASSFFGLATYEQYF
V gene: TRBV27
D gene: TRBD2
J gene: TRBJ2-7
clone size: once

CDR3 DNA: TGTGCCAGCAGCTTAGGATCTTCAGATACGCAGTATTTT
CDR3 protein: CASSLGSSDTQYF
V gene: TRBV11-2
D gene: NA
J gene: TRBJ2-3
clone size: NA

CDR3 DNA: TGTGCCAGCAGCGTAGCTTCTCTGGGGGGACTTTCCTACAATGAGCAGTTCTTC
CDR3 protein: CASSVASLGGLSYNEQFF
V gene: TRBV9
D gene: NA
J gene: TRBJ2-1
clone size: NA

CDR3 DNA: TGTGCCAGCTCACCAGGGACAGGGTTGGACCCCCAGCATTTT
CDR3 protein: CASSPGTGLDPQHF
V gene: TRBV18
D gene: TRBD1
J gene: TRBJ1-5
clone size: few

CDR3 DNA: TGTGCCAGCAGCGGCTCCGGAAGTGGACTCAATGAGCAGTTCTTC
CDR3 protein: CASSGSGSGLNEQFF
V gene: TRBV7-9
D gene: NA
J gene: TRBJ2-1
clone size: NA

CDR3 DNA: TGTGCCAGCAGCCTCTACGGAGGGCTCTTCGGCGAGCAGTACTTC
CDR3 protein: CASSLYGGLFGEQYF
V gene: TRBV5-6
D gene: NA
J gene: TRBJ2-7
clone size: NA

CDR3 DNA: TGTGCCAGCAGCGTAGTTGGGGGGGTTAACGCAGATACGCAGTATTTT
CDR3 protein: CASSVVGGVNADTQYF
V gene: TRBV9
D gene: TRBD2
J gene: TRBJ2-3
clone size: NA

CDR3 DNA: TGTGCCAGCTCGGTGCTAGCGGGAGGCTACAATGAGCAGTTCTTC
CDR3 protein: CASSVLAGGYNEQFF
V gene: TRBV7-3
D gene: TRBD2
J gene: TRBJ2-1
clone size: NA

CDR3 DNA: TGTGCCAGCAGTGAATACAGGGACAATCAGCCCCAGCATTTT
CDR3 protein: CASSEYRDNQPQHF
V gene: TRBV6-1
D gene: NA
J gene: TRBJ1-5
clone size: NA

CDR3 DNA: TGTGCCAGCAGTCTACGGACAGGGATGGGCTACGAGCAGTACTTC
CDR3 protein: CASSLRTGMGYEQYF
V gene: TRBV28
D gene: TRBD1
J gene: TRBJ2-7
clone size: NA

CDR3 DNA: TGCGCCAGCGGGATCTCTGAGGGCAATCAGCCCCAGCATTTT
CDR3 protein: CASGISEGNQPQHF
V gene: TRBV23-1
D gene: NA
J gene: TRBJ1-5
clone size: NA

CDR3 DNA: TGTGCCAGCAGCCCGGACTCCACTGAAGCTTTCTTT
CDR3 protein: CASSPDSTEAFF
V gene: TRBV11-2
D gene: NA
J gene: TRBJ1-1
clone size: NA

CDR3 DNA: TGCGCCAGCAGCCAAGAAGGTGCGGGACTAGCGGGTATTCTTAATGAGCAGTTCTTC
CDR3 protein: CASSQEGAGLAGILNEQFF
V gene: TRBV4-1
D gene: TRBD2
J gene: TRBJ2-1
clone size: once

CDR3 DNA: TGTGCCAGCACCCAACAGGGGGAGGACACTGAAGCTTTCTTT
CDR3 protein: CASTQQGEDTEAFF
V gene: TRBV7-6
D gene: TRBD1
J gene: TRBJ1-1
clone size: NA

CDR3 DNA: TGTGCCAGCAGCTCCCGGGACGGCAATCAGCCCCAGCATTTT
CDR3 protein: CASSSRDGNQPQHF
V gene: TRBV9
D gene: NA
J gene: TRBJ1-5
clone size: NA

CDR3 DNA: TGCGCCAGCAGCTTGGAAGCATCCCCCTACAATGAGCAGTTCTTC
CDR3 protein: CASSLEASPYNEQFF
V gene: TRBV5-1
D gene: NA
J gene: TRBJ2-1
clone size: once

CDR3 DNA: TGTGCCAGCAGCTTAGTAGGTAATTACGAGCAGTACTTC
CDR3 protein: CASSLVGNYEQYF
V gene: TRBV7-2
D gene: NA
J gene: TRBJ2-7
clone size: NA

CDR3 DNA: TGTGCCAGCAGTTTGGTTACTAGCGGCTACCAAGAGACCCAGTACTTC
CDR3 protein: CASSLVTSGYQETQYF
V gene: TRBV28
D gene: TRBD2
J gene: TRBJ2-5
clone size: NA

CDR3 DNA: TGTGCCAGCAGGACCGTCGGGACAGGGGCCTACGAGCAGTACTTC
CDR3 protein: CASRTVGTGAYEQYF
V gene: TRBV27
D gene: TRBD1
J gene: TRBJ2-7
clone size: NA

CDR3 DNA: TGTGCCAGCAGTTCGTCCGTACTAGCGGCCTCCTACAATGAGCAGTTCTTC
CDR3 protein: CASSSSVLAASYNEQFF
V gene: TRBV27
D gene: TRBD2
J gene: TRBJ2-1
clone size: NA

CDR3 DNA: TGTGCCAGCAGCTTCTCTAGCGGGAGAGTCAATGAGCAGTTCTTC
CDR3 protein: CASSFSSGRVNEQFF
V gene: TRBV7-6
D gene: TRBD2
J gene: TRBJ2-1
clone size: NA

CDR3 DNA: TGCGCCAGCAGCTTGGGATACGGGGCCGACTATGGCTACACCTTC
CDR3 protein: CASSLGYGADYGYTF
V gene: TRBV5-1
D gene: NA
J gene: TRBJ1-2
clone size: once

CDR3 DNA: TGTGCCAGCAGTTTAAGGGGGTATAGCAATCAGCCCCAGCATTTT
CDR3 protein: CASSLRGYSNQPQHF
V gene: TRBV28
D gene: NA
J gene: TRBJ1-5
clone size: NA

CDR3 DNA: TGTGCCAGCAGTTCACATCAGGCAACCCACTACGAGCAGTACTTC
CDR3 protein: CASSSHQATHYEQYF
V gene: TRBV6-5
D gene: NA
J gene: TRBJ2-7
clone size: NA

CDR3 DNA: TGTGCCAGCAGCGACAGGGGGCTAAACACTGAAGCTTTCTTT
CDR3 protein: CASSDRGLNTEAFF
V gene: TRBV28
D gene: TRBD1
J gene: TRBJ1-1
clone size: once

CDR3 DNA: TGCAGCGTTGATTGGGGACAGGGGGATGGCTACACCTTC
CDR3 protein: CSVDWGQGDGYTF
V gene: TRBV29-1
D gene: TRBD1
J gene: TRBJ1-2
clone size: NA

CDR3 DNA: TGTGCCAGCAGTTACCAACCCGGGGACCCTATGAACACTGAAGCTTTCTTT
CDR3 protein: CASSYQPGDPMNTEAFF
V gene: TRBV27
D gene: NA
J gene: TRBJ1-1
clone size: NA

CDR3 DNA: TGCGCCAGCAGCTACGGACTAGCGGGGGCACCCTACGAGCAGTACTTC
CDR3 protein: CASSYGLAGAPYEQYF
V gene: TRBV5-1
D gene: TRBD2
J gene: TRBJ2-7
clone size: NA

CDR3 DNA: TGTGCCACCAGCAGCCCTAACGGCCCCGGGGAGCTGTTTTTT
CDR3 protein: CATSSPNGPGELFF
V gene: TRBV15
D gene: NA
J gene: TRBJ2-2
clone size: NA

CDR3 DNA: TGCGCCAGCAGCCAAGAAAGGGCGCCCCACGAGCAGTACTTC
CDR3 protein: CASSQERAPHEQYF
V gene: TRBV4-1
D gene: NA
J gene: TRBJ2-7
clone size: NA

CDR3 DNA: TGTGCCAGCAGGGCCGCCTCCTACGAGCAGTACTTC
CDR3 protein: CASRAASYEQYF
V gene: TRBV7-9
D gene: NA
J gene: TRBJ2-7
clone size: NA

CDR3 DNA: TGTGCCAGCAGCGCCGAGGACACCTTATACGAGCAGTACTTC
CDR3 protein: CASSAEDTLYEQYF
V gene: TRBV9
D gene: NA
J gene: TRBJ2-7
clone size: NA

CDR3 DNA: TGTGCCATCAGTGAGACTGGACAGTTGAACACTGAAGCTTTCTTT
CDR3 protein: CAISETGQLNTEAFF
V gene: TRBV10-3
D gene: NA
J gene: TRBJ1-1
clone size: NA

CDR3 DNA: TGTGCCTGGAGTGTACGACTAGCGCTCCTTGGGGAGCAGTACTTC
CDR3 protein: CAWSVRLALLGEQYF
V gene: TRBV30
D gene: TRBD2
J gene: TRBJ2-7
clone size: NA

CDR3 DNA: TGTGCCGGGGGGGACAGCGGTAGCAATCAGCCCCAGCATTTT
CDR3 protein: CAGGDSGSNQPQHF
V gene: TRBV19
D gene: TRBD1
J gene: TRBJ1-5
clone size: NA